The T cell receptor beta chain under discussion was sequenced for a study of T cell responses to AZD1222 COVID-19 vaccine. Study-wide background: Pooled samples include second doses given at about 4 or 12 weeks.

This clone appeared a single time. The target antigen is unknown. The V end lost 7 bases, the J end lost 4 bases, and 13 bases lay between the germline ends. This CDR3 spans 13 amino acids. Germline V gene lookup returns CDR1 SNHLY and CDR2 FYNNEI. TCRdb's copy holds only in-frame clones and misses some; the assay was immunoSEQ multiplex PCR. The sample has about 150,000 clones, 85% to 95% seen once. The study, taken as a whole, reports: Among vaccine-associated CD4 TCRs, coverage spanned spike, with dominance at 160-218 and 743-854. Most donors were white British and more were female, and clonal diversity was possibly underestimated.

This receptor was obtained from an adult in good health. The source material was peripheral blood, sampled on day 0 of AZD1222 vaccination. The rearrangement links TRBV2 to TRBJ1-1, with a weak D call TRBD1 (5 bases). In DNA form, the CDR3 reads TGTGCCAGCATTGGACAACCGGGCACTGAAGCTTTCTTT. This encodes CASIGQPGTEAFF.